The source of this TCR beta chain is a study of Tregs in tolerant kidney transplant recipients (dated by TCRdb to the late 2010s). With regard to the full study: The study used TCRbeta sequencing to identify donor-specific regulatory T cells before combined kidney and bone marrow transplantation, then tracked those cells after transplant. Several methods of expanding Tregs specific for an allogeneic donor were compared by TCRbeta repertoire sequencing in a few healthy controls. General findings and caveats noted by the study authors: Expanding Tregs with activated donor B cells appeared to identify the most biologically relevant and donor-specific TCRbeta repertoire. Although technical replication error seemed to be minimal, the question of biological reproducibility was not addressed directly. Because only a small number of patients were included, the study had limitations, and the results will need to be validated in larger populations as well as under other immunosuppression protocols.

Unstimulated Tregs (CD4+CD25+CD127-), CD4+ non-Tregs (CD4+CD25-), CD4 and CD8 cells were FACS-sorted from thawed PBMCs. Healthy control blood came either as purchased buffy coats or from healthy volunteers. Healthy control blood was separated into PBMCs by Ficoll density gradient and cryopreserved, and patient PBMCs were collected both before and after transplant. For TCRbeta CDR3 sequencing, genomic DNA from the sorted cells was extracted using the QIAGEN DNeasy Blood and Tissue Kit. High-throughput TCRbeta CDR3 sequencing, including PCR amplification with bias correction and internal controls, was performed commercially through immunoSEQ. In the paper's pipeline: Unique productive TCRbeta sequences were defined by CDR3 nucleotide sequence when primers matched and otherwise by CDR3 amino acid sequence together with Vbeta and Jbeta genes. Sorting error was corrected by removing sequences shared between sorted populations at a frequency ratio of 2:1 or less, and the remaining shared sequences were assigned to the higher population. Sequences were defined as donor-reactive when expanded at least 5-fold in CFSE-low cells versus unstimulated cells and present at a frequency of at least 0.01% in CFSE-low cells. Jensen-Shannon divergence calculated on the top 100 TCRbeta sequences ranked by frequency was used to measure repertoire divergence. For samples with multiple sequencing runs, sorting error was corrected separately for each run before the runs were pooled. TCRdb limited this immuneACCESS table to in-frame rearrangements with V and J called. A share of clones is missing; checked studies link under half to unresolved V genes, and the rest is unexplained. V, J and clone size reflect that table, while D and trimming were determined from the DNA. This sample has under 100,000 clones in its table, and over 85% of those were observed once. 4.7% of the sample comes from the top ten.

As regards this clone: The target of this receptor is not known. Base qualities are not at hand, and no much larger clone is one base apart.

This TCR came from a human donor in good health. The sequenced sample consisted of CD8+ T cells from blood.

The DNA sequence follows: TGTGCCAGCAGCCAAGATAAGAGTACTGAAGCTTTCTTT. It encodes CASSQDKSTEAFF. The chain is made from TRBV14 and TRBJ1-1; the D gene cannot be resolved reliably. The CDR3 covers 13 residues, taking in both the cysteine and the phenylalanine. The retained sequence is limited to the CDR3, 39 bases, with the frame set at the first base. V is clipped by 0 bases and J by 5 bases, and the sequence between their germline boundaries is 7 bases long. Looking up the germline V gene yields CDR1 SGHDN and CDR2 FVKESK. The entire variable domain, with the stretches around the CDR3 drawn from the reference TRBV14 and TRBJ1-1 proteins, is EAGVTQFPSHSVIEKGQTVTLRCDPISGHDNLYWYRRVMGKEIKFLLHFVKESKQDESGMPNNRFLAERTGGTYSTLKVQPAELEDSGVYFCASSQDKSTEAFFGQGTRLTVV.